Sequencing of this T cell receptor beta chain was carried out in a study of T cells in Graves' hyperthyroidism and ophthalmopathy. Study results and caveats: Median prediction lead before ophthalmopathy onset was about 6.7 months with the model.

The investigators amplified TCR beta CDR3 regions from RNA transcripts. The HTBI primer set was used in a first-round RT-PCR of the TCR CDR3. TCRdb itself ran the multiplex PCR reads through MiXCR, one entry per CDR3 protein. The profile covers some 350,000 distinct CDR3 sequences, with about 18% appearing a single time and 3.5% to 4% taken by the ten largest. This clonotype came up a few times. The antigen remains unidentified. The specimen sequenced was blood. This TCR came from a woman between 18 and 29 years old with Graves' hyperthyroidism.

CDR3 sequence (DNA): TGCAGTGCTAGAGATTTCCGGGCAAAGACCGGGGAGCTGTTTTTT. Translating gives CSARDFRAKTGELFF. The rearrangement joins TRBV20-1 to TRBJ2-2; D call uncertain. From germline, CDR1 is DFQATT and CDR2 SNEGSKA (reference sequence). The length of the CDR3 is 15 residues. V was shortened by 0 bases and J by 5 bases, with 13 bases between the two germline ends.